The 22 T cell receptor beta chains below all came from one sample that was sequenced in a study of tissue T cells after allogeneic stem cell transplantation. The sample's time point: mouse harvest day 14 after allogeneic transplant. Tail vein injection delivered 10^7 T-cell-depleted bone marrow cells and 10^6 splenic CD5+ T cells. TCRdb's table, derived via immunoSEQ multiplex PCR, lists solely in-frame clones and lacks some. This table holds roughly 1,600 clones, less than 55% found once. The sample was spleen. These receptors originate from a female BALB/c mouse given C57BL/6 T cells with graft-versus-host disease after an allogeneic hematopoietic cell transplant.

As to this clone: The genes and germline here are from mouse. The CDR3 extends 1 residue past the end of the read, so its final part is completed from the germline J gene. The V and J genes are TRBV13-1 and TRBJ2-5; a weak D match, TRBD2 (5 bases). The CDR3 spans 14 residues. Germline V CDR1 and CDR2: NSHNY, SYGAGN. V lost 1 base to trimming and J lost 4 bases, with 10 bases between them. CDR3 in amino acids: CASSDHWMKDTQYF. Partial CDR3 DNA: TGTGCCAGCAGTGATCACTGGATGAAAGACACCCAGTAC.

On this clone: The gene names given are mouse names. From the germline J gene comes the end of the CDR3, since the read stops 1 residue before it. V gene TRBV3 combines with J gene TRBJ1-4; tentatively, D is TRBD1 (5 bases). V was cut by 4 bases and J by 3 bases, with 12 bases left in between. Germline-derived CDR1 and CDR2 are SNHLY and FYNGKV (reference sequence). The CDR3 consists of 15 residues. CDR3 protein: CASSSGRTTNERLFF. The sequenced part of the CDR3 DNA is TGTGCCAGCAGCTCTGGACGGACAACCAACGAAAGATTATTT.

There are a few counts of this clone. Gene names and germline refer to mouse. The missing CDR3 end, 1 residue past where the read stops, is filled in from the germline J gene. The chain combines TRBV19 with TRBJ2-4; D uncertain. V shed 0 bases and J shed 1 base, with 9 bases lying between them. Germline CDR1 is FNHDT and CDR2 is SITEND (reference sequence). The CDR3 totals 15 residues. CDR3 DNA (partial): TGTGCCAGCAGTATAGAAAGGGTTGGTCAAAACACCTTGTAC. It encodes CASSIERVGQNTLY. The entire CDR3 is CASSIERVGQNTLYF.

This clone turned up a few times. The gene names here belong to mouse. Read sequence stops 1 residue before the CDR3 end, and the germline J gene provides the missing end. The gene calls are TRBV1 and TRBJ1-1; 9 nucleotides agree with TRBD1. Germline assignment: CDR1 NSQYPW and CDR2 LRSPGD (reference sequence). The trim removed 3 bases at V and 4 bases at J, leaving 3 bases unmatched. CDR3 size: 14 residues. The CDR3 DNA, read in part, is TGCACCTGCAGTGCCGGGACAGGGACCACAGAAGTCTTC. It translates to CTCSAGTGTTEVF. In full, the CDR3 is CTCSAGTGTTEVFF.

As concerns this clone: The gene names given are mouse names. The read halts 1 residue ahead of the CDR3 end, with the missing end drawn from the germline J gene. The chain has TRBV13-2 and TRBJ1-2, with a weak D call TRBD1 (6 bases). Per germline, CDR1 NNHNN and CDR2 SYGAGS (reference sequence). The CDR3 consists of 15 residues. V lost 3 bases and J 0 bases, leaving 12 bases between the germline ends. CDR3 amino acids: CASGGPGQTNSDYTF. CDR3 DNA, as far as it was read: TGTGCCAGCGGTGGTCCGGGACAAACAAACTCCGACTACACC.

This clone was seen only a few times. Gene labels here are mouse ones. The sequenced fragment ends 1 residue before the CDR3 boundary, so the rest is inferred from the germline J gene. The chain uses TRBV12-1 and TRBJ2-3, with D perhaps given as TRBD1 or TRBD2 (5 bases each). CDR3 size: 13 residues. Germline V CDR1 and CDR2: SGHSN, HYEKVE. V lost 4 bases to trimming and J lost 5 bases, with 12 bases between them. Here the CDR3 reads CASSISGRETLYF. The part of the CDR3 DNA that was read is TGTGCCAGCTCCATCTCGGGGCGAGAAACGCTGTAT. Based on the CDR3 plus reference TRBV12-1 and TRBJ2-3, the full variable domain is DSGVVQSPRHIIKEKGGRSVLTCIPISGHSNVVWYQQTLGKELKFLIQHYEKVERDKGFLPSRFSVQQFDDYHSEMNMSALELEDSAMYFCASSISGRETLYFGSGTRLTVL.

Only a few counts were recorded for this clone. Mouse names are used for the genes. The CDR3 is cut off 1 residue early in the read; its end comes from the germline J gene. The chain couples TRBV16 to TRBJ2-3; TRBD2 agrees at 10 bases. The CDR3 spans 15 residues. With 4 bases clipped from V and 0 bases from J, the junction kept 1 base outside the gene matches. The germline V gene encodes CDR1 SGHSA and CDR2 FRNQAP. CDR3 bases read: TGTGCAAGCAGCTGGACTGGGGGTAGTGCAGAAACGCTGTAT. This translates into CASSWTGGSAETLY. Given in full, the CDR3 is CASSWTGGSAETLYF.

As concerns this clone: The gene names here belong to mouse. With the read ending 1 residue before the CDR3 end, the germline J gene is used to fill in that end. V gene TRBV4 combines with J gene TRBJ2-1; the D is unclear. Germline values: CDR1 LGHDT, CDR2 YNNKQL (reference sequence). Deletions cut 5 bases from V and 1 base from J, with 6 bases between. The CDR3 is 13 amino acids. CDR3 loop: CASSPGNYAEQFF. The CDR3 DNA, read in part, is TGTGCCAGCAGCCCCGGGAACTATGCTGAGCAGTTC.

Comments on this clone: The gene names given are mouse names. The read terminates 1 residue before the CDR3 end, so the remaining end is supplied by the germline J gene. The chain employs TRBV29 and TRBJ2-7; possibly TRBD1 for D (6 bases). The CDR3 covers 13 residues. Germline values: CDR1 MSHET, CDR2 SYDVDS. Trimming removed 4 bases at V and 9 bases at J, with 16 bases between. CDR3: CASSSGTWDAQYF. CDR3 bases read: TGTGCTAGCAGTTCAGGGACATGGGACGCACAGTAC.

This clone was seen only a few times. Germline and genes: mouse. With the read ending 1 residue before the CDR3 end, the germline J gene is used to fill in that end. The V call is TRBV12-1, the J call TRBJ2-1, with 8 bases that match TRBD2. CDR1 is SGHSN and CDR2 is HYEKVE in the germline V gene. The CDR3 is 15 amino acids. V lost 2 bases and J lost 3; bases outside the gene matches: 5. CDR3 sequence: CASSHRDWSYAEQFF. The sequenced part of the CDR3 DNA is TGTGCCAGCTCTCACCGGGACTGGAGCTATGCTGAGCAGTTC.

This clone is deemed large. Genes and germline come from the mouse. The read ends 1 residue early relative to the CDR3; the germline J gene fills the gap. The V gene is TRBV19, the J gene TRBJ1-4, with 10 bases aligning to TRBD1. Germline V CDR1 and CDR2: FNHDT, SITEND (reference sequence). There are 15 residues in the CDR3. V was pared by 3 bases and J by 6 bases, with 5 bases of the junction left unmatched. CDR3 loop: CASSKAGQGHERLFF. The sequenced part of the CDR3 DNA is TGTGCCAGCAGTAAGGCGGGACAGGGGCACGAAAGATTATTT.

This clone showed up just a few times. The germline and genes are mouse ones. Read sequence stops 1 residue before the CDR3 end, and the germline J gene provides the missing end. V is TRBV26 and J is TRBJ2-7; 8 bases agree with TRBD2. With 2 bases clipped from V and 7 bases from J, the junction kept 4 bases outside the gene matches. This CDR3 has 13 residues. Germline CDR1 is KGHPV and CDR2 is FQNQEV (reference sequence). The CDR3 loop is CASSLGGAREQYF. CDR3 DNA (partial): TGTGCCAGCAGTCTGGGGGGGGCGAGAGAACAGTAC.

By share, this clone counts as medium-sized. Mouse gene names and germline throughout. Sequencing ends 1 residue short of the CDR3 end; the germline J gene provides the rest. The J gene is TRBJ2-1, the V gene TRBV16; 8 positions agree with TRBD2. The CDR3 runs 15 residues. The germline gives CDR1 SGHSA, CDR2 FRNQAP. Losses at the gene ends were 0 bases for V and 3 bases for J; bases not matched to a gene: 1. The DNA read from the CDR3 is TGTGCAAGCAGCTTAGAAACTGGGGGCTATGCTGAGCAGTTC. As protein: CASSLETGGYAEQF. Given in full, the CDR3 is CASSLETGGYAEQFF.

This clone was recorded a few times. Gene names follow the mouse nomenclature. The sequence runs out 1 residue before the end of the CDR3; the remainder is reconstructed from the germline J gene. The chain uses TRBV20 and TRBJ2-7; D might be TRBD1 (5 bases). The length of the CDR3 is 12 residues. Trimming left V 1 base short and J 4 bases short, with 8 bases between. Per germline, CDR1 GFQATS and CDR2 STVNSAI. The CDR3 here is CGARGQTYEQYF. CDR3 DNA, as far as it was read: TGTGGTGCTAGGGGACAGACATATGAACAGTAC. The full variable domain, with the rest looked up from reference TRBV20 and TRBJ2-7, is GALVYQYPRRTICKSGTSMRMECQAVGFQATSVAWYRQSPQKTFELIALSTVNSAIKYEQNFTQEKFPISHPNLSFSSMTVLNAYLEDRGLYLCGARGQTYEQYFGPGTRLTVL.

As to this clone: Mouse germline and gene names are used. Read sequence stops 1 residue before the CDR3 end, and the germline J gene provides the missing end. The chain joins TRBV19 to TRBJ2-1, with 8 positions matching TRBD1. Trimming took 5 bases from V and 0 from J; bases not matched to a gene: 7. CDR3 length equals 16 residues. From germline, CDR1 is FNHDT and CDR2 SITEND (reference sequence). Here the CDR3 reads CASSRGQGPNYAEQFF. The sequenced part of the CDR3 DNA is TGTGCCAGCAGCCGAGGACAGGGCCCTAACTATGCTGAGCAGTTC.

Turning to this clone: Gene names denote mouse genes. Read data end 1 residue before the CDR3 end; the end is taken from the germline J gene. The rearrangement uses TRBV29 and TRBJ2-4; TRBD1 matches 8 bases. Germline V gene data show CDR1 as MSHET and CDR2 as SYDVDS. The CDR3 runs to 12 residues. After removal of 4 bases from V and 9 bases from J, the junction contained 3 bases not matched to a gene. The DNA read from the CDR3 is TGTGCTAGCAGTTCGGGACAGGTGACCTTGTAC. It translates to CASSSGQVTLY. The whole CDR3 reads CASSSGQVTLYF.

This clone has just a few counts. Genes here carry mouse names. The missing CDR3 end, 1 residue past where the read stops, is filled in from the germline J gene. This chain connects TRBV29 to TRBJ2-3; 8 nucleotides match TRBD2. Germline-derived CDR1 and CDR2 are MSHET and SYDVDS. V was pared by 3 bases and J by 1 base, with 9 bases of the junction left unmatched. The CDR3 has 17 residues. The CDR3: CASSFFGGEWGAETLYF. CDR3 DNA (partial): TGTGCTAGCAGTTTTTTTGGGGGGGAATGGGGTGCAGAAACGCTGTAT.

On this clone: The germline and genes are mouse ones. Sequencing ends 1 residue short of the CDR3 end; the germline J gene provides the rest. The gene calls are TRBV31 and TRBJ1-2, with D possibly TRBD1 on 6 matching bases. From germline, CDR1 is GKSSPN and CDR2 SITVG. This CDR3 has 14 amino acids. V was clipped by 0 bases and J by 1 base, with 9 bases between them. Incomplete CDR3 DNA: TGTGCCTGGAGTCTTAACAGGGAAAACTCCGACTACACC. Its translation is CAWSLNRENSDYT. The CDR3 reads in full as CAWSLNRENSDYTF.

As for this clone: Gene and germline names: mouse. The CDR3: CASSRQGGSDYTF. CDR3 DNA, as far as it was read: TGTGCCAGCAGCCGACAGGGAGGGTCCGACTACACC. The J gene is TRBJ1-2, the V gene TRBV3; 7 bases match TRBD1. The CDR3 end is not reached by the read, which stops 1 residue before it; the germline J gene fills it in. Germline V CDR1 and CDR2: SNHLY, FYNGKV (reference sequence). The J segment lost 5 bases and the V segment lost 5 bases, leaving 5 bases of the junction unmatched. The CDR3 is made up of 13 amino acids.

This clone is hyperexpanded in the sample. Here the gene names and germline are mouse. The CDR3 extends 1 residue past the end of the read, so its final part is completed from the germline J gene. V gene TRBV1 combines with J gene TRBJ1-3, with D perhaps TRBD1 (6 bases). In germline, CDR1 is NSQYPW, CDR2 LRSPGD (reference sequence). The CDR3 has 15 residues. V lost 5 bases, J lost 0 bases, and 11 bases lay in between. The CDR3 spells CTCSSGAASGNTLYF. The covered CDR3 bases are TGCACCTGCAGTTCAGGGGCCGCTTCTGGAAATACGCTCTAT.

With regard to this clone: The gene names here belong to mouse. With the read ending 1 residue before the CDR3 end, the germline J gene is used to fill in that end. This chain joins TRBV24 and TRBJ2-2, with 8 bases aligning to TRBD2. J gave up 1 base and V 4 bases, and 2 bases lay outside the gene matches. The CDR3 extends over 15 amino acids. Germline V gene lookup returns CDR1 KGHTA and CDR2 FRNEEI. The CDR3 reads CASSPGGKNTGQLYF. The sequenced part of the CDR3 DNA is TGTGCCAGCAGTCCTGGGGGGAAAAACACCGGGCAGCTCTAC.

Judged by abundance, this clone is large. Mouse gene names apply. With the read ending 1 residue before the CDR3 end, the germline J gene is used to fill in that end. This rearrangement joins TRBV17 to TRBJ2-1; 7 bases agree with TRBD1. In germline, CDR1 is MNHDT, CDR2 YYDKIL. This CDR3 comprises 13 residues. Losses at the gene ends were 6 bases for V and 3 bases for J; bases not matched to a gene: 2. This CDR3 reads CASSWDSYAEQFF. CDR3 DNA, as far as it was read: TGTGCTAGCAGCTGGGACAGCTATGCTGAGCAGTTC.